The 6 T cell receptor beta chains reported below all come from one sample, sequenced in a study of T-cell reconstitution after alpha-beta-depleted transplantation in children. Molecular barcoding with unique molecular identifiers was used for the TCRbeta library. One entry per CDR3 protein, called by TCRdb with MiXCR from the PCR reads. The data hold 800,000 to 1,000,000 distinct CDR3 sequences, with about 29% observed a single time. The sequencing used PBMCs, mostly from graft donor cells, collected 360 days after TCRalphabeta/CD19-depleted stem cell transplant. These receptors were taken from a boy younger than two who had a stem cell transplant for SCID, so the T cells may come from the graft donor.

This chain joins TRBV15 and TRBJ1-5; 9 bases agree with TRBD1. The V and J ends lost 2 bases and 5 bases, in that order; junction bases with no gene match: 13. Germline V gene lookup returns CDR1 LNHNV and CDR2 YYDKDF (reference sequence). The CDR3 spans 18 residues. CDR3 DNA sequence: TGTGCCACCAGCAGACCTTCCGGGACAGGGTACCTCGATCAGCCCCAGCATTTT. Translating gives CATSRPSGTGYLDQPQHF.

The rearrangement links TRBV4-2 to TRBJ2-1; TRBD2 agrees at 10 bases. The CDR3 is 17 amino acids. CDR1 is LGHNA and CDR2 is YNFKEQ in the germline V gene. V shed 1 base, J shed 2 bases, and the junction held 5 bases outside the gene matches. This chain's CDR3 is CASSQVIAGGAYNEQFF. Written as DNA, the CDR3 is TGTGCCAGCAGCCAAGTGATAGCGGGGGGAGCCTACAATGAGCAGTTCTTC.

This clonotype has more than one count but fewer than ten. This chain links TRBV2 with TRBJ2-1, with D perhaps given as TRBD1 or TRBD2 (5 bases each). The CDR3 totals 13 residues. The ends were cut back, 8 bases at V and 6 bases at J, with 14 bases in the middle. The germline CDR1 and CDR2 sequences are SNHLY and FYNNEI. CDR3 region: CASEGTRSNEQFF. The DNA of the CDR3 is TGTGCCAGCGAAGGGACCAGAAGCAATGAGCAGTTCTTC.

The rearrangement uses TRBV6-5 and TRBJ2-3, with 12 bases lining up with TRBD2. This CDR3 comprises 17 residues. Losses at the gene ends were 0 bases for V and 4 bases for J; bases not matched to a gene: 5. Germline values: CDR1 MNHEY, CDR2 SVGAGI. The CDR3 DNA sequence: TGTGCCAGCAGTTACTCGAGACTAGCGGGGGCCTCAGATACGCAGTATTTT. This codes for CASSYSRLAGASDTQYF.

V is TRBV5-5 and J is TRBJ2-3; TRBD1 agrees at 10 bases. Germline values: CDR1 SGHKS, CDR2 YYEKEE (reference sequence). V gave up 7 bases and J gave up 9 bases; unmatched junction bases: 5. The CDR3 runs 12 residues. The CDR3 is CASGTGAGTQYF. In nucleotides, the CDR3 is TGTGCCAGCGGGACAGGGGCAGGAACGCAGTATTTT.

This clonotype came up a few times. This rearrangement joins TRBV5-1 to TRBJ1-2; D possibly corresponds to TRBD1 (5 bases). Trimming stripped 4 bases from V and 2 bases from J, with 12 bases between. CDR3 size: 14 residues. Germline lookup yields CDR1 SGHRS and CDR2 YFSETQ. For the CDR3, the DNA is TGCGCCAGCAGCACCCGGGACCGCAACTATGGCTACACCTTC. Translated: CASSTRDRNYGYTF.